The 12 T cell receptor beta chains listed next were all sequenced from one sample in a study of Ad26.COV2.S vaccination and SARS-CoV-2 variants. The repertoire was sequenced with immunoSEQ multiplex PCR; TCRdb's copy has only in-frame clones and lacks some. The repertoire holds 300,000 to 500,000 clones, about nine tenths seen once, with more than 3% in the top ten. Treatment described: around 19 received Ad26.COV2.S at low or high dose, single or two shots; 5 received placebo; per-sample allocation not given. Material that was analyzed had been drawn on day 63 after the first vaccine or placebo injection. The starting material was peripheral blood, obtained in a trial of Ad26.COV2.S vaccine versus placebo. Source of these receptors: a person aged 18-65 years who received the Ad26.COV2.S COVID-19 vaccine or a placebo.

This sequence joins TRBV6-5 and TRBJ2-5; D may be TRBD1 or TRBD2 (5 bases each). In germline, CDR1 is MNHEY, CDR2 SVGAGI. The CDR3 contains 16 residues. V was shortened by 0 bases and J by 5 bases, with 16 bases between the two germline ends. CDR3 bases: TGTGCCAGCAGTTACTCTGGGGACCGCCGTGGGGAGACCCAGTACTTC. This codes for CASSYSGDRRGETQYF.

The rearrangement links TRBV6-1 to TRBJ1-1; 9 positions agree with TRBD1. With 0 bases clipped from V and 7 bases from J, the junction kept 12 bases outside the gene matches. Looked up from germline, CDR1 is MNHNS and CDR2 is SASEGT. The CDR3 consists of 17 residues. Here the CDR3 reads CASSEALLLWTGDEAFF. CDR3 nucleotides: TGTGCCAGCAGTGAAGCGCTTCTACTTTGGACAGGGGATGAAGCTTTCTTT.

As DNA, the CDR3 is TGTGCCACCAGCAGTACCGCAGGCCCCCCGTACAATGAGCAGTTCTTC. Translation: CATSSTAGPPYNEQFF. The chain carries TRBV15 and TRBJ2-1, with D hard to call. The germline gives CDR1 LNHNV, CDR2 YYDKDF (reference sequence). V was pared by 3 bases and J by 4 bases, with 16 bases between. The CDR3 extends over 16 amino acids.

CDR3 nucleotides: TGTGCCAGCAGCCAAGAGAACAGAATGGATACGCAGTATTTT. Protein: CASSQENRMDTQYF. The chain combines TRBV4-2 with TRBJ2-3; D is unresolved. Trimming took 0 bases from V and 6 from J, leaving 10 bases between them. Germline values: CDR1 LGHNA, CDR2 YNFKEQ. The CDR3 has 14 amino acids.

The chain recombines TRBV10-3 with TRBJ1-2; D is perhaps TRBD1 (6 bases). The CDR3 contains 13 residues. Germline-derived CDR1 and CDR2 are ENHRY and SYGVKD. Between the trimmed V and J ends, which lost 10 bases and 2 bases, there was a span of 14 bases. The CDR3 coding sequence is TGTGCCACCCGGACTGGGGGCAACTATGGCTACACCTTC. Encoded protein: CATRTGGNYGYTF.

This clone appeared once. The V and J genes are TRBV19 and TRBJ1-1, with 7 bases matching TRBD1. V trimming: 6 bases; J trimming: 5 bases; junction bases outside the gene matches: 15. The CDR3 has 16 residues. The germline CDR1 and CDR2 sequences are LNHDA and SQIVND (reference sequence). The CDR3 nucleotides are TGTGCCAGTAGGCGCGGGACAGAACTCCGGGGGACTGAAGCTTTCTTT. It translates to CASRRGTELRGTEAFF.

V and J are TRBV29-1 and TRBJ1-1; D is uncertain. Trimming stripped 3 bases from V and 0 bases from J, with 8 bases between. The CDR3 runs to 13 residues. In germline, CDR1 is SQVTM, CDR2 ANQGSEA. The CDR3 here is CSVELGLNTEAFF. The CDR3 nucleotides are TGCAGCGTTGAGCTGGGTCTGAACACTGAAGCTTTCTTT.

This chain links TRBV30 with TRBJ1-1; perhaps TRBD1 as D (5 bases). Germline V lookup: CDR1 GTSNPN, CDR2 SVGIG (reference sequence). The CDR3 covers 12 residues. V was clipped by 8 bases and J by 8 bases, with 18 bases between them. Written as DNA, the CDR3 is TGTGCCGCTAGAAGAGGGCAGGGCGAAGCTTTCTTT. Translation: CAARRGQGEAFF.

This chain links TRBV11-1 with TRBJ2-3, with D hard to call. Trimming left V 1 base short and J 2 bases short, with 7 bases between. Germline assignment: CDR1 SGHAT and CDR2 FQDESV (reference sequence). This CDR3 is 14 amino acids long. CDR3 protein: CASSLVYLTDTQYF. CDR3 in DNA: TGTGCCAGCAGCTTAGTCTATCTCACAGATACGCAGTATTTT.

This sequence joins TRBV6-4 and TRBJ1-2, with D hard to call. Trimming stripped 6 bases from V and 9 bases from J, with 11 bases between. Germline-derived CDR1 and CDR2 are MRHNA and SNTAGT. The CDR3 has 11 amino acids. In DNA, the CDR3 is TGTGCCAGCAGGGAGGGTTTAAGCTACACCTTC. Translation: CASREGLSYTF.

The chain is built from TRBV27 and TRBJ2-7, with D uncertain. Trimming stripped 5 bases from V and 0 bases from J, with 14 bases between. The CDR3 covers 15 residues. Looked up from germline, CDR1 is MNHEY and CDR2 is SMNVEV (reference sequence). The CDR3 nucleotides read TGTGCCAGCAGTAATAATGCCGACAACTCCTACGAGCAGTACTTC. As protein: CASSNNADNSYEQYF.

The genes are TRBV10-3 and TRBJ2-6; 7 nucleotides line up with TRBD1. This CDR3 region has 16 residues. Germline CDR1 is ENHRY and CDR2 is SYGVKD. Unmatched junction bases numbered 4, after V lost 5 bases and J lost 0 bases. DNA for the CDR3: TGTGCCATCAGTCCGGGACAGTTCTCTGGGGCCAACGTCCTGACTTTC. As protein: CAISPGQFSGANVLTF.